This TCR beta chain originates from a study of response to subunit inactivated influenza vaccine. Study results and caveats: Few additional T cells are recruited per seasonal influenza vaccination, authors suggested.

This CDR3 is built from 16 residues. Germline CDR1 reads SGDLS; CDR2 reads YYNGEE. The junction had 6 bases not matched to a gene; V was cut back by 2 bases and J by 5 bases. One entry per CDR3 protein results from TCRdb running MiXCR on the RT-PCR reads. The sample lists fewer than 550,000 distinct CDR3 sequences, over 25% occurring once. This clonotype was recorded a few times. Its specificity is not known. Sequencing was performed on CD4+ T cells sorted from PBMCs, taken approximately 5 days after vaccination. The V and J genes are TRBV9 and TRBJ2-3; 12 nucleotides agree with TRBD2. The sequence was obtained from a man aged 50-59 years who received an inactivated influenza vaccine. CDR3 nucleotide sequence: TGTGCCAGCAGCGTCCGGACTAGCGGGGAAAAAGATACGCAGTATTTT. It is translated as CASSVRTSGEKDTQYF.